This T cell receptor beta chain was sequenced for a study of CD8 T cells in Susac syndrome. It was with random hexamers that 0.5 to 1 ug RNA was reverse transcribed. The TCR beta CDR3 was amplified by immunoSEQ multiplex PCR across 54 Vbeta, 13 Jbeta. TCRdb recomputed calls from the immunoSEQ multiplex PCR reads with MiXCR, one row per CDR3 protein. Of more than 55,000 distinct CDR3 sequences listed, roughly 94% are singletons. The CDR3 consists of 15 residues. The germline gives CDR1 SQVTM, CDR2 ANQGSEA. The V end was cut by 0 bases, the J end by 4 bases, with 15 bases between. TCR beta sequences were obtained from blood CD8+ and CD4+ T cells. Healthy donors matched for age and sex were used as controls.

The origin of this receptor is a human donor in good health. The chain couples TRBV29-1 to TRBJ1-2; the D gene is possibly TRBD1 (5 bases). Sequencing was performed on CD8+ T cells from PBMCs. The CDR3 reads CSVEDLLAGSYGYTF. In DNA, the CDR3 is TGCAGCGTTGAAGATTTGTTGGCAGGGTCCTATGGCTACACCTTC.